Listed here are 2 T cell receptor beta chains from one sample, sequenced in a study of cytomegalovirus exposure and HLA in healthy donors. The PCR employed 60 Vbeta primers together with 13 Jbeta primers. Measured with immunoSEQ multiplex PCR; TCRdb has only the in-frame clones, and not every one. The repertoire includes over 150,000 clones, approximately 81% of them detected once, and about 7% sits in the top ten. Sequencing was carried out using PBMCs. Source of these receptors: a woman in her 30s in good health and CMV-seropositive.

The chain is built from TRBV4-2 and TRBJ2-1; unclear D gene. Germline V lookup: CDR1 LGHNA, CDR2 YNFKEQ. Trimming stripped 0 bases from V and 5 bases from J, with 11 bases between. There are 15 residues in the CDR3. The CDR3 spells CASSQDPNPDNEQFF. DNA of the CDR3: TGTGCCAGCAGCCAAGATCCGAACCCGGACAATGAGCAGTTCTTC.

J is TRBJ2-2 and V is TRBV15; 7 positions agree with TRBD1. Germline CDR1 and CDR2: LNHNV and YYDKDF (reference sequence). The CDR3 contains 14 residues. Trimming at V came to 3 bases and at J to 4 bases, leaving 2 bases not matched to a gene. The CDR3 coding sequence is TGTGCCACCAGCAGCAGGGGGTTCACCGGGGAGCTGTTTTTT. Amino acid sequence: CATSSRGFTGELFF. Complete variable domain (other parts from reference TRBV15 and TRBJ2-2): DAMVIQNPRYQVTQFGKPVTLSCSQTLNHNVMYWYQQKSSQAPKLLFHYYDKDFNNEADTPDNFQSRRPNTSFCFLDIRSPGLGDTAMYLCATSSRGFTGELFFGEGSRLTVL.